One and the same sample provided the 30 T cell receptor beta chains below, sequenced in a study of CD8 T cells in Susac syndrome. Random-hexamer reverse transcription was applied to about 0.5 to 1 ug RNA. MiXCR, applied by TCRdb to the immunoSEQ multiplex PCR reads, yields one record per CDR3 protein. This sample carries a few hundred thousand distinct CDR3 sequences, approximately 95% of them seen once, and the ten largest clones take 0.08% to 0.095%. The sequencing sample was made of CD4+ T cells from PBMCs. The source is a human donor with multiple sclerosis.

The J gene is TRBJ1-6, the V gene TRBV20-1; unclear D gene. The germline V and J ends were trimmed by 5 bases and 4 bases, with 12 bases remaining between them. Germline V CDR1 and CDR2: DFQATT, SNEGSKA (reference sequence). The CDR3 has 14 amino acids. DNA for the CDR3: TGCAGTGCTGGAAGTGGAGCATATAATTCACCCCTCCACTTT. Translated, it gives CSAGSGAYNSPLHF.

The chain uses TRBV5-1 and TRBJ2-5; possibly TRBD1 for D (6 bases). V lost 3 bases, J lost 3 bases, and 12 bases lay in between. There are 14 residues in the CDR3. Looked up from germline, CDR1 is SGHRS and CDR2 is YFSETQ. The CDR3 protein is CASSSGTTKETQYF. The DNA of the CDR3 is TGCGCCAGCAGCTCCGGGACAACAAAAGAGACCCAGTACTTC.

This chain links TRBV6-6 with TRBJ2-7, with D possibly being TRBD1 or TRBD2 (5 bases each). The CDR3 has 14 amino acids. Trimming removed 2 bases from V and 4 bases from J, with 12 bases in between. Germline V gene lookup returns CDR1 MNHNY and CDR2 SVGAGI (reference sequence). CDR3 residues: CASSYEGLEYEQYF. The CDR3 region has the DNA TGTGCCAGCAGTTACGAGGGGTTGGAATACGAGCAGTACTTC.

The J gene is TRBJ2-7, the V gene TRBV3-1; possibly TRBD2 for D (5 bases). Germline V CDR1 and CDR2: LGHDT, YNNKEL (reference sequence). V lost 4 bases and J lost 6, with 7 bases in between. There are 11 residues in the CDR3. CDR3 amino acids: CASSRESEQYF. The CDR3 DNA sequence: TGTGCCAGCAGCCGGGAGAGCGAGCAGTACTTC.

The J gene is TRBJ2-5, the V gene TRBV11-2, with D uncertain. Looked up from germline, CDR1 is SGHAT and CDR2 is FQNNGV. This CDR3 contains 13 residues. Between the trimmed V and J ends, which lost 5 bases and 2 bases, there was a span of 9 bases. The CDR3 DNA follows: TGTGCCAGCAGCGAGACACTTCAAGAGACCCAGTACTTC. Translation gives CASSETLQETQYF.

CDR3 loop: CSARDTGTGKYEQYF. CDR3 coding DNA: TGCAGTGCTAGAGATACCGGGACAGGGAAATACGAGCAGTACTTC. This sequence joins TRBV20-1 and TRBJ2-7, with TRBD1 matching over 9 bases. The junction had 7 bases not matched to a gene; V was cut back by 0 bases and J by 4 bases. Germline CDR1 is DFQATT and CDR2 is SNEGSKA (reference sequence). This CDR3 comprises 15 residues.

V and J are TRBV12-3 or TRBV12-4 and TRBJ2-5, with 13 bases lining up with TRBD2. The CDR3 has 14 residues. The trim removed 7 bases at V and 5 bases at J, leaving 4 bases unmatched. In nucleotides, the CDR3 is TGTGCCAGCACCGCGACTAGCGGGAGGGAGACCCAGTACTTC. Protein sequence: CASTATSGRETQYF.

The chain is built from TRBV19 and TRBJ2-1; 10 bases are a match to TRBD1. The CDR3 sequence is 16 residues long. Trimming removed 5 bases from V and 4 bases from J; junction bases left unmatched: 8. Germline values: CDR1 LNHDA, CDR2 SQIVND (reference sequence). This CDR3 is CASSQGTGDMYNEQFF. CDR3 coding DNA: TGTGCCAGTAGTCAAGGGACAGGGGATATGTACAATGAGCAGTTCTTC.

Written as DNA, the CDR3 is TGCAGTGCTAGAGTTGGAGTGGAAAAACTGTTTTTT. This translates into CSARVGVEKLFF. V and J are TRBV20-1 and TRBJ1-4, with D unclear. V was cut by 1 base and J by 8 bases, with 8 bases left in between. CDR1 is DFQATT and CDR2 is SNEGSKA in the germline V gene (reference sequence). This CDR3 is built from 12 residues.

In DNA form, the CDR3 reads TGTGCCAGCAGCTTAGAGCCCGGGGAGCTGTTTTTT. This encodes CASSLEPGELFF. The rearrangement joins TRBV7-9 to TRBJ2-2; D call uncertain. The V gene's germline CDR1 is SEHNR and CDR2 FQNEAQ (reference sequence). Deletions cut 1 base from V and 6 bases from J, with 3 bases between. CDR3 length equals 12 residues.

This chain connects TRBV5-1 to TRBJ2-1; tentatively, D is TRBD1 (6 bases). The germline V gene encodes CDR1 SGHRS and CDR2 YFSETQ. CDR3 length: 13 amino acids. The ends were cut back, 4 bases at V and 7 bases at J, with 12 bases in the middle. CDR3 in amino acids: CASSPSTGNEQFF. CDR3 DNA: TGCGCCAGCAGCCCCTCTACAGGGAATGAGCAGTTCTTC.

The chain combines TRBV24-1 with TRBJ2-3, with 7 positions matching TRBD2. The length of the CDR3 is 15 residues. V dropped 3 bases and J dropped 0; count of bases not matched to a gene: 2. Germline V gene lookup returns CDR1 KGHDR and CDR2 SFDVKD. The CDR3 here is CATSDRAGSTDTQYF. The CDR3 DNA follows: TGTGCCACCAGTGATCGAGCGGGAAGCACAGATACGCAGTATTTT.

The chain joins TRBV27 to TRBJ1-3; D uncertain. Deletions cut 4 bases from V and 3 bases from J, with 7 bases between. Germline V CDR1 and CDR2: MNHEY, SMNVEV (reference sequence). This CDR3 is built from 13 residues. The CDR3 region has the DNA TGTGCCAGCAGTTCCACGGTTGGAAACACCATATATTTT. This encodes CASSSTVGNTIYF.

The chain combines TRBV7-9 with TRBJ2-2; D ambiguous. The V gene's germline CDR1 is SEHNR and CDR2 FQNEAQ (reference sequence). V gave up 5 bases and J gave up 1 base, with 17 bases separating them. The CDR3 extends over 17 amino acids. In DNA, the CDR3 is TGTGCCAGCAGCCCCCTTCCGGCCCCCAGGAACACCGGGGAGCTGTTTTTT. Translated, it gives CASSPLPAPRNTGELFF.

V is TRBV9 and J is TRBJ2-3; unclear D gene. The CDR3 loop spans 13 amino acids. The V gene lost 0 bases and the J gene lost 3 bases, with 5 bases spanning the gap. Germline CDR1 is SGDLS and CDR2 is YYNGEE. CDR3 nucleotides: TGTGCCAGCAGCGTAGGTTTTACAGATACGCAGTATTTT. Protein sequence: CASSVGFTDTQYF.

This chain joins TRBV5-1 and TRBJ1-5, with 7 bases identical to TRBD1. J gave up 5 bases and V 4 bases, and 3 bases lay outside the gene matches. The CDR3 totals 13 residues. The V gene's germline CDR1 is SGHRS and CDR2 YFSETQ. CDR3 sequence (DNA): TGCGCCAGCAGCCGAGGACAGGATCAGCCCCAGCATTTT. It specifies CASSRGQDQPQHF. The full variable domain, in which reference TRBV5-1 and TRBJ1-5 provide the parts outside the CDR3, is KAGVTQTPRYLIKTRGQQVTLSCSPISGHRSVSWYQQTPGQGLQFLFEYFSETQRNKGNFPGRFSGRQFSNSRSEMNVSTLELGDSALYLCASSRGQDQPQHFGDGTRLSIL.

This chain joins TRBV18 and TRBJ2-2; 10 bases match TRBD1. J lost 6 bases, V lost 3 bases, and 4 bases had no gene match. Germline V gene lookup returns CDR1 KGHSH and CDR2 LQKENI. The CDR3 extends over 15 amino acids. CDR3 DNA sequence: TGTGCCAGCTCACCGAGACAGGGGGCCGCCGGGGAGCTGTTTTTT. It encodes CASSPRQGAAGELFF.

This rearrangement joins TRBV7-7 to TRBJ2-1; no clear D gene. Trimming removed 2 bases from V and 2 bases from J, with 7 bases in between. Germline V CDR1 and CDR2: SSHAT, FNYEAQ (reference sequence). The CDR3 has 14 amino acids. The CDR3 DNA reads TGTGCCAGCAGCTTAAGTGGGACCTACAATGAGCAGTTCTTC. Encoded protein: CASSLSGTYNEQFF.

The gene calls are TRBV2 and TRBJ2-3; the D is unclear. The CDR3 has 14 amino acids. Per germline, CDR1 SNHLY and CDR2 FYNNEI. V lost 3 bases and J 2 bases, leaving 9 bases between the germline ends. The CDR3 DNA reads TGTGCCAGCAGTGAGACAAGGTCCACAGATACGCAGTATTTT. Translated: CASSETRSTDTQYF.

This chain links TRBV29-1 with TRBJ2-7; maybe TRBD2 (7 bases). V lost 6 bases, J lost 2 bases, and 20 bases lay in between. In germline, CDR1 is SQVTM, CDR2 ANQGSEA. The CDR3 contains 15 residues. CDR3 loop: CSVVGIRGGPYEQYF. CDR3 bases: TGCAGCGTCGTAGGGATCAGGGGAGGGCCCTACGAGCAGTACTTC.

The V and J genes are TRBV29-1 and TRBJ1-1; 7 bases line up with TRBD1. The CDR3 has 10 amino acids. The ends lost 6 bases at V and 7 bases at J; junction bases unmatched: 2. Germline V CDR1 and CDR2: SQVTM, ANQGSEA. The CDR3 DNA reads as TGCAGCGTCGGGACAGATGAAGCTTTCTTT. It codes for CSVGTDEAFF.

This chain joins TRBV7-9 and TRBJ1-6; 8 bases are a match to TRBD1. The J segment lost 6 bases and the V segment lost 5 bases, leaving 9 bases of the junction unmatched. CDR3 size: 16 residues. Germline V gene sequence: CDR1 SEHNR, CDR2 FQNEAQ (reference sequence). The CDR3 protein is CASSRPGQELNSPLHF. CDR3 in DNA: TGTGCCAGCAGCAGACCGGGACAGGAGCTTAATTCACCCCTCCACTTT. Based on the CDR3 plus reference TRBV7-9 and TRBJ1-6, the full variable domain is DTGVSQNPRHKITKRGQNVTFRCDPISEHNRLYWYRQTLGQGPEFLTYFQNEAQLEKSRLLSDRFSAERPKGSFSTLEIQRTEQGDSAMYLCASSRPGQELNSPLHFGNGTRLTVT.

The genes are TRBV29-1 and TRBJ1-1; 9 bases are shared with TRBD1. The CDR3 runs 12 residues. In germline, CDR1 is SQVTM, CDR2 ANQGSEA. Losses at the gene ends were 8 bases for V and 4 bases for J; bases not matched to a gene: 5. The CDR3, as DNA: TGCAGCACAGGGGGCGCAGGCACTGAAGCTTTCTTT. This translates into CSTGGAGTEAFF.

This clonotype was seen only a few times. The J gene is TRBJ1-1, the V gene TRBV3-1; D gene ambiguous. This CDR3 is 12 amino acids long. In germline, CDR1 is LGHDT, CDR2 YNNKEL (reference sequence). Trimming stripped 8 bases from V and 3 bases from J, with 10 bases between. The CDR3 DNA sequence: TGTGCCAGCTCACTACGGGACACTGAAGCTTTCTTT. Translated, it gives CASSLRDTEAFF.

The chain is built from TRBV3-1 and TRBJ1-3; 9 nucleotides align to TRBD1. The CDR3 runs 15 residues. The germline CDR1 and CDR2 sequences are LGHDT and YNNKEL (reference sequence). V dropped 1 base and J dropped 4; count of bases not matched to a gene: 2. CDR3 protein: CASSQGTGAGNTIYF. CDR3 DNA sequence: TGTGCCAGCAGCCAAGGGACAGGGGCAGGAAACACCATATATTTT.

The chain carries TRBV28 and TRBJ2-1; TRBD2 agrees at 9 bases. The CDR3 contains 16 residues. V shed 5 bases and J 8 bases; nucleotides not matched to a gene: 13. CDR1 is MDHEN, CDR2 SYDVKM, per germline. The chain's CDR3 is CASSPQRLAGSDEQFF. In DNA, the CDR3 is TGTGCCAGCAGTCCACAAAGGCTAGCGGGGTCTGATGAGCAGTTCTTC.

This chain connects TRBV5-6 to TRBJ2-7, with a tentative D call TRBD1 (8 bases). V dropped 0 bases and J dropped 4 bases, with 11 bases sitting between them. The CDR3 extends over 14 amino acids. Germline-derived CDR1 and CDR2 are SGHDT and YYEEEE. For the CDR3, the DNA is TGTGCCAGCAGCTTGGTACAGGGGGGGTACGAGCAGTACTTC. It yields the protein CASSLVQGGYEQYF.

This sequence joins TRBV30 and TRBJ1-4; 8 bases map to TRBD1. Germline V CDR1 and CDR2: GTSNPN, SVGIG (reference sequence). With 5 bases clipped from V and 7 bases from J, the junction kept 6 bases outside the gene matches. The length of the CDR3 is 13 residues. CDR3 DNA sequence: TGTGCCTGGGACAGGGGTTTGCGTGAAAAACTGTTTTTT. This sequence encodes CAWDRGLREKLFF.

The chain couples TRBV12-3 or TRBV12-4 to TRBJ1-1; 11 bases are shared with TRBD1. The CDR3 has 15 residues. Trimming removed 5 bases from V and 4 bases from J; junction bases left unmatched: 6. The CDR3 coding sequence is TGTGCCAGCAGTCCGGACAGGGGGCTGGGCACTGAAGCTTTCTTT. Translating it yields CASSPDRGLGTEAFF.

The chain uses TRBV27 and TRBJ1-2; D might be TRBD1 (5 bases). V was pared by 8 bases and J by 7 bases, with 14 bases between. Germline lookup yields CDR1 MNHEY and CDR2 SMNVEV (reference sequence). The CDR3 consists of 12 residues. The CDR3 DNA reads as TGTGCCAGCTCCCTGAGGGGTGTTGGCTACACCTTC. It specifies CASSLRGVGYTF.